One sample yielded the 16 T cell receptor beta chains listed below, sequenced in a study of metastatic and nonmetastatic thyroid tumors. TCRdb re-processed the PCR reads through MiXCR. The sample carries about 20,000 clones, around 11% recorded once. All patients were treatment-naive before thyroid surgery. Sample: blood. The receptors here all came from a female donor with papillary thyroid cancer or a benign thyroid nodule (not recorded which). Some clones in this sample may be carry-over from other donors' samples.

This clone was picked up a small number of times. V gene TRBV4-3 combines with J gene TRBJ2-3; TRBD2 aligns across 7 bases. Unmatched junction bases numbered 15, after V lost 3 bases and J lost 6 bases. The CDR3 contains 17 residues. Germline V gives CDR1 LGHNA, CDR2 YSLEER. The CDR3 DNA follows: TGCGCCAGCAGCCAGGTAATAGCGGGCCCATCAGGTGATACGCAGTATTTT. Protein: CASSQVIAGPSGDTQYF.

This clone has a count of ten or more. This chain uses TRBV14 with TRBJ2-1; no reliable D call. The CDR3 sequence is 12 residues long. Germline assignment: CDR1 SGHDN and CDR2 FVKESK. The V and J ends lost 1 base and 6 bases respectively, with 4 bases between them. The CDR3 region is CASSQVGNEQFF. CDR3 coding DNA: TGTGCCAGCAGCCAAGTTGGCAATGAGCAGTTCTTC.

This clone was detected many times. This chain joins TRBV5-1 and TRBJ2-5, with TRBD2 matching over 11 bases. Germline values: CDR1 SGHRS, CDR2 YFSETQ. Trimming took 4 bases from V and 3 from J; bases not matched to a gene: 8. This CDR3 has 16 amino acids. This CDR3 is CASSPGTSGGEETQYF. CDR3 in DNA: TGCGCCAGCAGCCCCGGGACTAGCGGAGGGGAAGAGACCCAGTACTTC.

This clone has at least ten counts. The genes are TRBV11-1 and TRBJ2-5, with 12 nucleotides matching TRBD2. In germline, CDR1 is SGHAT, CDR2 FQDESV (reference sequence). The ends lost 5 bases at V and 1 base at J; junction bases unmatched: 5. The CDR3 has 16 residues. The CDR3 DNA is TGTGCCAGCAGCCCCGGACTAGCGGGGATCCAAGAGACCCAGTACTTC. Its translation is CASSPGLAGIQETQYF.

This clone appeared a few times. V is TRBV24-1 and J is TRBJ2-7; 16 bases fit TRBD2. The junction had 1 base not matched to a gene; V was cut back by 2 bases and J by 7 bases. This CDR3 is 15 amino acids long. Germline V lookup: CDR1 KGHDR, CDR2 SFDVKD. The CDR3 loop reads CATSDSGLAGGEQYF. The CDR3 coding sequence is TGTGCCACCAGTGATTCGGGACTAGCGGGAGGGGAGCAGTACTTC.

Relative to its sample, this clone is medium-sized. V and J are TRBV6-2 or TRBV6-3 and TRBJ2-3; D uncertain. Germline V gene sequence: CDR1 MNHEY, CDR2 SVGEGT. The CDR3 is 14 amino acids. Between the trimmed V and J ends, which lost 0 bases and 4 bases, there was a span of 8 bases. The CDR3 sequence: CASSYSASPDTQYF. CDR3 DNA sequence: TGTGCCAGCAGTTACTCGGCGAGTCCAGATACGCAGTATTTT.

This clone has more than one count but fewer than ten. J is TRBJ2-7 and V is TRBV6-6; D is possibly TRBD1 or TRBD2 (5 bases each). Germline assignment: CDR1 MNHNY and CDR2 SVGAGI (reference sequence). The CDR3 runs 14 residues. V was trimmed by 0 bases and J by 2 bases, leaving 8 bases between them. The DNA of the CDR3 is TGTGCCAGCAGTTACTCCGGGACCCCCTACGAGCAGTACTTC. Its protein product is CASSYSGTPYEQYF.

This clone was counted only a few times. J is TRBJ2-1 and V is TRBV12-3 or TRBV12-4, with 9 bases lining up with TRBD1. There are 16 residues in the CDR3. Trimming at V came to 7 bases and at J to 6 bases, leaving 13 bases not matched to a gene. The CDR3 loop reads CASIPPGQGATNEQFF. In nucleotides, the CDR3 is TGTGCCAGCATCCCACCGGGACAGGGAGCAACCAATGAGCAGTTCTTC.

This clone was observed many times. The chain has TRBV6-1 and TRBJ1-4; TRBD1 might be the D (5 bases). The germline V and J ends were trimmed by 6 bases and 6 bases, with 17 bases remaining between them. CDR3 length equals 15 residues. Looked up from germline, CDR1 is MNHNS and CDR2 is SASEGT. In DNA form, the CDR3 reads TGTGCCAGCAGAACCTCTGACAGTAGAGATGAAAAACTGTTTTTT. This codes for CASRTSDSRDEKLFF.

Ten or more counts support this clone. The gene calls are TRBV13 and TRBJ2-7; D is ambiguous. V was cut by 5 bases and J by 2 bases, with 13 bases left in between. This CDR3 region has 14 residues. CDR1 and CDR2 from the germline V gene are PRHDT and FYEKMQ (reference sequence). CDR3 in amino acids: CASSRQARAYEQYF. The CDR3 nucleotides read TGTGCCAGCAGCCGTCAGGCTAGAGCCTACGAGCAGTACTTC.

This clone was counted many times. The chain links TRBV4-2 to TRBJ2-2, with a weak D call TRBD2 (6 bases). Germline-derived CDR1 and CDR2 are LGHNA and YNFKEQ. The length of the CDR3 is 13 residues. V lost 2 bases and J 7 bases, leaving 8 bases between the germline ends. CDR3 in amino acids: CASSQLGGGELFF. The CDR3 bases are TGTGCCAGCAGCCAATTGGGGGGCGGGGAGCTGTTTTTT.

There are many counts of this clone. The chain recombines TRBV6-2 or TRBV6-3 with TRBJ2-5; perhaps TRBD1 as D (5 bases). This CDR3 has 14 residues. Germline-derived CDR1 and CDR2 are MNHEY and SVGEGT. The germline V and J ends were trimmed by 5 bases and 1 base, with 11 bases remaining between them. As DNA, the CDR3 is TGTGCCAGCAGTCCTACAGGTCCCCAAGAGACCCAGTACTTC. Its protein product is CASSPTGPQETQYF.

This rearrangement joins TRBV11-1 to TRBJ2-3; TRBD1 might be the D (5 bases). CDR3 length equals 15 residues. Trimming stripped 7 bases from V and 2 bases from J, with 16 bases between. Germline loops: CDR1 SGHAT, CDR2 FQDESV (reference sequence). CDR3 coding DNA: TGTGCCAGCACCCCTGGGGCGGCCACCACAGATACGCAGTATTTT. It encodes CASTPGAATTDTQYF.

This clone came up many times. The chain joins TRBV5-6 to TRBJ2-7; TRBD2 is a possible D gene (6 bases). Germline V lookup: CDR1 SGHDT, CDR2 YYEEEE. Trimming shortened V by 4 bases and J by 2 bases, and 19 bases separated the two germline ends. The CDR3 extends over 16 amino acids. CDR3 bases: TGTGCCAGCAGCGTTACGGGGGACGTAATAACCTACGAGCAGTACTTC. Residues: CASSVTGDVITYEQYF.

This clone came up a few times. This sequence may be a read error, since a much larger clone differs from it by one base. Other DNA sequences within the sample encode an identical CDR3. The rearrangement joins TRBV7-8 to TRBJ2-3; 15 bases map to TRBD2. The CDR3 is 16 residues long. Germline lookup yields CDR1 SGHVS and CDR2 FQNEAQ. The CDR3 DNA is TGTGCCAGTAGCTCAGGGACTAGCGGGAGGTCAGATACGCAGTATTTT. This codes for CASSSGTSGRSDTQYF.

This clone was picked up many times. The CDR3 loop reads CASSQGPGDEQFF. DNA of the CDR3: TGCGCCAGCAGCCAGGGCCCCGGGGATGAGCAGTTCTTC. This chain joins TRBV4-1 and TRBJ2-1; a weak D match, TRBD2 (5 bases). Germline CDR1 reads MGHRA; CDR2 reads YSYEKL. V was shortened by 3 bases and J by 8 bases, with 11 bases between the two germline ends. CDR3 length: 13 residues.